The clone carrying this TCR beta chain was seen many times. No antigen is known for it. This entry is derived from a study of early T cells in non-severe SARS-CoV-2 infection. Study-wide background: The authors sequenced bulk RNA from unsorted whole blood, leaving chains unpaired. Study results and limitations: Using VDJdb, the matching emphasized anti-spike CD8 responses while missing private and CD4 specificities.

Individual cDNA molecules carried attached unique molecular identifiers. In TCRdb, the 5' RACE reads were re-called with MiXCR into one record per CDR3 protein. The sample gives 30,000 to 45,000 distinct CDR3 sequences, 4.5% to 7% of which show up once; roughly 4% is in the top ten. V lost 2 bases and J lost 4; bases outside the gene matches: 2. The CDR3 runs 14 residues. CDR1 GTSNPN and CDR2 SVGIG come from the germline V gene (reference sequence). This TCR came from an adult who was a healthcare worker with PCR-confirmed SARS-CoV-2 infection or an uninfected control (not recorded which). The rearrangement uses TRBV30 and TRBJ2-1; the match to TRBD2 covers 10 bases. The sample consisted of whole blood, taken at baseline. The CDR3 region has the DNA TGTGCCTGGAGTCGGACTAGCGGTTACAATGAGCAGTTCTTC. Protein sequence: CAWSRTSGYNEQFF.